This T cell receptor (beta chain) stems from a study of cytomegalovirus exposure and HLA in healthy donors. The assay was immunoSEQ multiplex PCR, and TCRdb's table has in-frame clones only and misses some. The sample lists roughly 140,000 clones; approximately 90% were seen once. Broader study findings: Cytomegalovirus-associated status was assigned to around 160 TCR beta chains. The majority of TCR sequences were rare, yet some public TCRs appeared in many donors.

Concerning this clone: The antigen remains unidentified.

CDR1 and CDR2 from the germline V gene are SGHRS and YFSETQ. V lost 7 bases to trimming and J lost 0 bases; unmatched junction nucleotides: 11. The CDR3 runs to 16 residues. This TCR came from a young man in good health and CMV-seronegative. The chain joins TRBV5-1 to TRBJ1-1; 8 bases are shared with TRBD1. Sequencing used PBMCs. The DNA for the CDR3 is TGCGCCAGCCGCAAACAGGGGGTAAGGATGAACACTGAAGCTTTCTTT. Amino acid sequence: CASRKQGVRMNTEAFF.